This T cell receptor (beta chain) was sequenced during a study of neurological immune-mediated disorders. The CDR3 contains 14 residues. Germline V lookup: CDR1 SEHNR, CDR2 FQNEAQ (reference sequence). The J segment lost 3 bases and the V segment lost 2 bases, leaving 4 bases of the junction unmatched. Each CDR3 protein is one row after TCRdb ran MiXCR on the 5' RACE reads. This sample has approximately 18,000 distinct CDR3 sequences, with roughly 3% found just once. This clonotype appeared many times. The sequencing sample was made of CD8+ T cells from blood. The clonotype was recovered from a woman in her thirties or forties in good health. The chain couples TRBV7-9 to TRBJ2-7; 7 bases are shared with TRBD1. In DNA form, the CDR3 reads TGTGCCAGCAGCTTACTGGACAGGATCTACGAGCAGTACTTC. Translation: CASSLLDRIYEQYF.